One T cell receptor beta chain is described in this entry. J was trimmed by 7 bases and V by 5 bases; bases with no gene match: 6. In germline, CDR1 is SSHAT, CDR2 FNYEAQ (reference sequence). The CDR3 has 13 amino acids. The entry originates in a study of blood T cell repertoires in COVID-19. Across the whole study: Specimens from acute and convalescent COVID-19 originated in the United States, Italy and Spain.

Methods used by the authors: Nucleated cell number was recorded as an estimate derived from reference gene primer amplification. Here immunoSEQ multiplex PCR was the method, and the copy in TCRdb shows in-frame clones only, minus some. The D gene and trimming were derived from the DNA, and the V and J assignments and clone size from that table. The repertoire holds about 68,000 clones, with 75% to 95% as singletons. The sample was peripheral blood. This sequence was found in a man aged 35 to 55 with COVID-19, enrolled during active disease. The chain combines TRBV7-7 with TRBJ2-7; TRBD1 agrees at 9 bases. The CDR3 sequence: CASSAQGAREQYF. DNA of the CDR3: TGTGCCAGCAGCGCACAGGGGGCGCGGGAGCAGTACTTC.